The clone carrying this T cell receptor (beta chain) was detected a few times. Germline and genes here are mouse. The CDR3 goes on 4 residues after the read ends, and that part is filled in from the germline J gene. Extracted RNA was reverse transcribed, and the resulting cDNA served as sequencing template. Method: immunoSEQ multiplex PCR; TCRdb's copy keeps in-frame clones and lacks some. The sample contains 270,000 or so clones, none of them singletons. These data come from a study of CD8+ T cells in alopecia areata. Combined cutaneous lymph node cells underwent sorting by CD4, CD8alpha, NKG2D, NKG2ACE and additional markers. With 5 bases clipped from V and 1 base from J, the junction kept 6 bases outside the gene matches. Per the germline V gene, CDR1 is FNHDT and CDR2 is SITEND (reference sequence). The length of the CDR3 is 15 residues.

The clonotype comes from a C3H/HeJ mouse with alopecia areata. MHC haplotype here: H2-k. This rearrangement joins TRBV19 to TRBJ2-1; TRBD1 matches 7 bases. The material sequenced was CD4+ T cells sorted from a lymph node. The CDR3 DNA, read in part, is TGTGCCAGCAGACCTGACAGGGCAAACTATGCT. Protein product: CASRPDRANYA. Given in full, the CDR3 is CASRPDRANYAEQFF. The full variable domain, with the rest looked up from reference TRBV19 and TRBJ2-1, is GGIITQTPKFLIGQEGQKLTLKCQQNFNHDTMYWYRQDSGKGLRLIYYSITENDLQKGDLSEGYDASREKKSSFSLTVTSAQKNEMAVFLCASRPDRANYAEQFFGPGTRLTVL.